Listed below are T cell receptor beta chains from one sample, sequenced in a study of control samples from healthy donors and cancer patients. Here immunoSEQ multiplex PCR was the method, and the copy in TCRdb shows in-frame clones only, minus some. The sample contains under 200,000 clones, around 90% of which appear only once. The source material was blood. These receptors were collected from a woman aged 25 to 39 in good health. The CDR3 runs from the conserved cysteine through the conserved F or W. A D gene is named only where the DNA matches it firmly. Clone sizes are given selectively: once, few, many, or a class where the clone is expanded.

clone size	V gene	D gene	J gene	CDR3 DNA	CDR3 protein
once	TRBV9	-	TRBJ2-7	TGTGCCAGCAGCGTCAATGCGGGACCGACTTACGAGCAGTACTTC	CASSVNAGPTYEQYF
-	TRBV7-2	TRBD2	TRBJ2-2	TGTGCCAGCAGCTTGAGACTAGCAAACACCGGGGAGCTGTTTTTT	CASSLRLANTGELFF
-	TRBV2	-	TRBJ1-1	TGTGCCAGCAGTGATGCCGGGGCCGCTGAAGCTTTCTTT	CASSDAGAAEAFF
-	TRBV5-1	TRBD2	TRBJ2-1	TGCGCCAGCAGCTGGAAGACTAGCGGGAGCATCAATGAGCAGTTCTTC	CASSWKTSGSINEQFF
-	TRBV28	-	TRBJ1-5	TGTGCCAGCACCGAGTCGCCCCTAAATCAGCCCCAGCATTTT	CASTESPLNQPQHF
-	TRBV19	TRBD2	TRBJ2-1	TGTGCCAGTAGTCCCGGTAGCGGGAGTGGCTACAATGAGCAGTTCTTC	CASSPGSGSGYNEQFF
-	TRBV25-1	-	TRBJ2-1	TGTGCCAGCACCTTGGCCGGGGACAATGAGCAGTTCTTC	CASTLAGDNEQFF
-	TRBV12-5	TRBD1	TRBJ2-3	TGTGCTAGTGTCCTCCGGGACAGGAACACAGATACGCAGTATTTT	CASVLRDRNTDTQYF
-	TRBV11-3	-	TRBJ2-1	TGTGCCAGCAGCTACCAGTATGAGCAGTTCTTC	CASSYQYEQFF
-	TRBV19	-	TRBJ1-5	TGTGCCAGTAGTCACCCCAGGTCGGACCTTGGGCAGCCCCAGCATTTT	CASSHPRSDLGQPQHF
few	TRBV15	-	TRBJ2-1	TGTGCCACCAGCAGAGATGGAGAAGGGAAGAATGAGCAGTTCTTC	CATSRDGEGKNEQFF
-	TRBV11-3	TRBD1	TRBJ2-1	TGTGCCAGCAGCTTAGATCTTGCGCCAAGGGACAGGGAATGGAATTACAATGAGCAGTTCTTC	CASSLDLAPRDREWNYNEQFF
-	TRBV28	-	TRBJ1-6	TGTGCCAGCACCGACCCCCATTCACCCCTCCACTTT	CASTDPHSPLHF
few	TRBV7-9	-	TRBJ2-5	TGTGCCAGCAGCCCCCCTCCAGAGACCCAGTACTTC	CASSPPPETQYF
-	TRBV28	-	TRBJ1-3	TGTGCCAGCAGTTCCCCCCCCGCAGGTTTCTCTGGAAACACCATATATTTT	CASSSPPAGFSGNTIYF
-	TRBV5-1	TRBD1	TRBJ2-6	TGCGCCAGCAGCACCACAGGGGGCGCGGGGGCCAACGTCCTGACTTTC	CASSTTGGAGANVLTF